This T cell receptor beta chain was documented in a study of identifying expanded T cells in peripheral blood. This clone was seen only once. The antigen remains unidentified. Study results and limitations: Roughly 2-week clone count variance significantly increased as total template count grew. Roughly 1.1 clones differed between technical replicates, versus roughly 17 and 20 over time.

Sequencing used immunoSEQ multiplex PCR; TCRdb keeps in-frame clones, though not all of them. In the table there are over 90,000 clones, about 87% of which are singletons. No infections or other immune events were documented during collection. Germline CDR1 is MRHNA and CDR2 is SNTAGT. The J segment lost 8 bases and the V segment lost 1 base, leaving 6 bases of the junction unmatched. The CDR3 extends over 15 amino acids. The sample consisted of blood. This TCR was recovered from a person aged 18-69 years in good health. The gene calls are TRBV6-4 and TRBJ2-1; the match to TRBD2 covers 9 bases. CDR3 nucleotide sequence: TGTGCCAGCAGTGACTTTGCGGGGGGGCCGTATGAGCAGTTCTTC. This gives the protein CASSDFAGGPYEQFF.